Following are 22 T cell receptor beta chains from one sample sequenced in a study of cytomegalovirus exposure and HLA in healthy donors (dated by TCRdb to about 2017). The library was obtained by the immunoSEQ multiplex PCR assay. For the multiplex PCR, a mixture combining 60 forward primers for TCR Vbeta segments and 13 reverse primers for TCR Jbeta segments was used. Held by TCRdb, this immuneACCESS table contains in-frame sequences only and omits some clones. Under half of the omission traces to an unresolved V gene where checked; the cause of the rest is unknown. This sample gives some 140,000 clones in total; 60% to 85% of them show up just once. The ten largest clones capture more than 0.85% of the sample. The sample consisted of PBMCs. The source of these receptors is a man younger than 35 in good health and CMV-seronegative.

This sequence joins TRBV19 and TRBJ2-2; D perhaps matches TRBD1 (5 bases). V lost 7 bases and J lost 6, with 12 bases in between. CDR1 LNHDA and CDR2 SQIVND come from the germline V gene (reference sequence). CDR3 length: 13 residues. The CDR3 reads CASNLDRSGELFF. The CDR3 DNA is TGTGCCAGTAACCTAGACAGATCCGGGGAGCTGTTTTTT. The full variable domain, rest sourced from reference TRBV19 and TRBJ2-2, is DGGITQSPKYLFRKEGQNVTLSCEQNLNHDAMYWYRQDPGQGLRLIYYSQIVNDFQKGDIAEGYSVSREKKESFPLTVTSAQKNPTAFYLCASNLDRSGELFFGEGSRLTVL.

This sequence joins TRBV4-2 and TRBJ1-2, with 8 bases identical to TRBD1. Looked up from germline, CDR1 is LGHNA and CDR2 is YNFKEQ. This CDR3 has 16 amino acids. The ends lost 4 bases at V and 6 bases at J; junction bases unmatched: 13. Here the CDR3 DNA reads TGTGCCAGCAGCCTACAACTGGACAGGGTGGCGGATGGCTACACCTTC. Protein product: CASSLQLDRVADGYTF.

V gene TRBV4-1 combines with J gene TRBJ2-3, with a weak D call TRBD1 (6 bases). The CDR3 has 16 amino acids. The V and J ends lost 2 bases and 0 bases respectively, with 12 bases between them. CDR1 and CDR2 from the germline V gene are MGHRA and YSYEKL. The CDR3 region has the DNA TGCGCCAGCAGCCAACGGGACACCTCTAGCACAGATACGCAGTATTTT. Translating it yields CASSQRDTSSTDTQYF.

The V and J genes are TRBV25-1 and TRBJ1-6; tentatively, D is TRBD1 (6 bases). CDR1 MGHDK and CDR2 SYGVNS come from the germline V gene. The V end was cut by 6 bases, the J end by 7 bases, with 10 bases between. This CDR3 has 13 residues. In nucleotides, the CDR3 is TGTGCCAGCAGCCGGGACATAAATTCACCCCTCCACTTT. Residues: CASSRDINSPLHF. The full variable domain, completed using reference TRBV25-1 and TRBJ1-6, is EADIYQTPRYLVIGTGKKITLECSQTMGHDKMYWYQQDPGMELHLIHYSYGVNSTEKGDLSSESTVSRIRTEHFPLTLESARPSHTSQYLCASSRDINSPLHFGNGTRLTVT.

The V call is TRBV18, the J call TRBJ2-3; D might be TRBD1 (6 bases). V shed 3 bases and J shed 4 bases, with 14 bases lying between them. CDR1 is KGHSH, CDR2 LQKENI, per germline. The CDR3 spans 15 residues. The CDR3 nucleotides are TGTGCCAGCTCACCCGCACAGGGACGGGCAGATACGCAGTATTTT. It codes for CASSPAQGRADTQYF.

The chain links TRBV19 to TRBJ1-2, with TRBD1 matching 8 bases. V lost 5 bases to trimming and J lost 6 bases; unmatched junction nucleotides: 2. There are 12 residues in the CDR3. Germline V gives CDR1 LNHDA, CDR2 SQIVND (reference sequence). CDR3 residues: CASSATGDGYTF. CDR3 coding DNA: TGTGCCAGTAGTGCGACAGGGGATGGCTACACCTTC. Complete variable domain (other parts from reference TRBV19 and TRBJ1-2): DGGITQSPKYLFRKEGQNVTLSCEQNLNHDAMYWYRQDPGQGLRLIYYSQIVNDFQKGDIAEGYSVSREKKESFPLTVTSAQKNPTAFYLCASSATGDGYTFGSGTRLTVV.

This chain connects TRBV19 to TRBJ1-6; no clear D. The CDR3 is 16 amino acids. Trimming removed 6 bases at V and 0 bases at J, with 12 bases between. From germline, CDR1 is LNHDA and CDR2 SQIVND (reference sequence). Here the CDR3 reads CASSRKQSSYNSPLHF. CDR3 sequence (DNA): TGTGCCAGTAGCCGAAAACAGAGCTCCTATAATTCACCCCTCCACTTT.

The rearrangement joins TRBV6-5 to TRBJ1-1, with D tentatively TRBD1 (5 bases). This CDR3 contains 15 residues. V lost 2 bases and J lost 4, with 14 bases in between. Germline V gene lookup returns CDR1 MNHEY and CDR2 SVGAGI. The CDR3 region is CASSYRGMEITEAFF. CDR3 DNA sequence: TGTGCCAGCAGTTACCGGGGGATGGAGATCACTGAAGCTTTCTTT.

This clone was recorded only once. The chain combines TRBV7-9 with TRBJ1-2; D is perhaps TRBD1 (6 bases). CDR3 length equals 13 residues. V dropped 7 bases and J dropped 2 bases, with 11 bases sitting between them. In germline, CDR1 is SEHNR, CDR2 FQNEAQ (reference sequence). CDR3 sequence reads: CASTDTGNYGYTF. As DNA, the CDR3 is TGTGCCAGCACCGACACAGGGAACTATGGCTACACCTTC.

The J gene is TRBJ2-1, the V gene TRBV5-4; D not resolved. There are 13 residues in the CDR3. Per germline, CDR1 SGHNT and CDR2 YYREEE (reference sequence). Between the trimmed V and J ends, which lost 0 bases and 4 bases, there was a span of 5 bases. The chain's CDR3 is CASSLVQYNEQFF. The CDR3 DNA is TGTGCCAGCAGCTTGGTTCAGTACAATGAGCAGTTCTTC.

The chain carries TRBV19 and TRBJ1-5; D unresolved. Germline CDR1 is LNHDA and CDR2 is SQIVND (reference sequence). The CDR3 sequence is 14 residues long. V was shortened by 4 bases and J by 3 bases, with 10 bases between the two germline ends. The CDR3 is CASSSYDTNQPQHF. In DNA, the CDR3 is TGTGCCAGTAGTAGCTACGACACCAATCAGCCCCAGCATTTT.

This CDR3 is CSADSSRNGYTF. CDR3 DNA sequence: TGCAGCGCAGACAGTTCCCGCAACGGCTACACCTTC. This chain joins TRBV29-1 and TRBJ1-2; tentative D call: TRBD1 (5 bases). Trimming shortened V by 7 bases and J by 8 bases, and 17 bases separated the two germline ends. Germline values: CDR1 SQVTM, CDR2 ANQGSEA. The length of the CDR3 is 12 residues.

This clone was recorded only once. V usage is TRBV7-2 and J usage is TRBJ1-1; D unclear. Trimming left V 5 bases short and J 4 bases short, with 11 bases between. The CDR3 has 13 amino acids. Germline CDR1 SGHTA, CDR2 FQGNSA. CDR3 amino acids: CASSQRESTEAFF. The CDR3 DNA reads as TGTGCCAGCAGCCAAAGGGAGAGCACTGAAGCTTTCTTT. Supplemented by reference TRBV7-2 and TRBJ1-1, the full variable domain reads GAGVSQSPSNKVTEKGKDVELRCDPISGHTALYWYRQSLGQGLEFLIYFQGNSAPDKSGLPSDRFSAERTGGSVSTLTIQRTQQEDSAVYLCASSQRESTEAFFGQGTRLTVV.

The chain has TRBV19 and TRBJ1-2, with D tentatively TRBD1 (5 bases). The CDR3 extends over 15 amino acids. Trimming pared 1 base from V and 0 bases from J, leaving 9 bases between. CDR1 is LNHDA and CDR2 is SQIVND in the germline V gene (reference sequence). The CDR3 sequence is CASSIGSRANYGYTF. CDR3 bases: TGTGCCAGTAGTATAGGATCCAGGGCTAACTATGGCTACACCTTC. Together with reference TRBV19 and TRBJ1-2, the CDR3 gives the full variable domain: DGGITQSPKYLFRKEGQNVTLSCEQNLNHDAMYWYRQDPGQGLRLIYYSQIVNDFQKGDIAEGYSVSREKKESFPLTVTSAQKNPTAFYLCASSIGSRANYGYTFGSGTRLTVV.

The chain links TRBV7-9 to TRBJ1-2, with D tentatively TRBD1 (6 bases). Germline CDR1 is SEHNR and CDR2 is FQNEAQ (reference sequence). Trimming removed 5 bases from V and 0 bases from J, with 10 bases in between. The CDR3 consists of 14 residues. CDR3 sequence (DNA): TGTGCCAGCAGCCCGGACAGTTCTAACTATGGCTACACCTTC. It translates to CASSPDSSNYGYTF.

The chain links TRBV19 to TRBJ1-1; D may be TRBD1 (6 bases). The ends were cut back, 4 bases at V and 7 bases at J, with 7 bases in the middle. The germline gives CDR1 LNHDA, CDR2 SQIVND (reference sequence). The CDR3 spans 11 residues. The CDR3 DNA reads TGTGCCAGTAGTAGAGGGGGTGAAGCTTTCTTT. Residues: CASSRGGEAFF.

This rearrangement joins TRBV7-9 to TRBJ2-3; D is unclear. Germline V gene sequence: CDR1 SEHNR, CDR2 FQNEAQ (reference sequence). The ends were cut back, 5 bases at V and 4 bases at J, with 13 bases in the middle. The CDR3 is 14 amino acids. This CDR3 reads CASSPGLAPDTQYF. The CDR3 coding sequence is TGTGCCAGCAGCCCGGGTTTGGCCCCAGATACGCAGTATTTT.

The chain couples TRBV30 to TRBJ1-2; 7 bases are shared with TRBD1. Trimming removed 1 base from V and 7 bases from J; junction bases left unmatched: 6. CDR1 is GTSNPN, CDR2 SVGIG, per germline (reference sequence). The CDR3 sequence is 13 residues long. This chain's CDR3 is CAWSEKGTAGYTF. For the CDR3, the DNA is TGTGCCTGGAGTGAAAAGGGGACAGCTGGCTACACCTTC.

V usage is TRBV7-6 and J usage is TRBJ2-3; 7 bases agree with TRBD1. Germline lookup yields CDR1 SGHVS and CDR2 FNYEAQ. The CDR3 is 16 amino acids. The trim removed 7 bases at V and 2 bases at J, leaving 12 bases unmatched. CDR3 bases: TGTGCCAGCACCCAGGAGAGGGGGCCCCCCACAGATACGCAGTATTTT. This translates into CASTQERGPPTDTQYF.

This clone showed up just once. The V gene is TRBV9, the J gene TRBJ1-2, with D possibly TRBD1 on 5 matching bases. This CDR3 contains 12 residues. Germline CDR1 SGDLS, CDR2 YYNGEE. Trimming pared 3 bases from V and 4 bases from J, leaving 7 bases between. The CDR3 DNA sequence: TGTGCCAGCAGCGGCGGGACCTATGGCTACACCTTC. This sequence encodes CASSGGTYGYTF.

J is TRBJ2-7 and V is TRBV7-2; TRBD1 matches at 7 bases. The ends lost 2 bases at V and 4 bases at J; junction bases unmatched: 8. This CDR3 is built from 15 residues. The V gene's germline CDR1 is SGHTA and CDR2 FQGNSA. Here the CDR3 DNA reads TGTGCCAGCAGCTTATGGGGGACAGCCGGATACGAGCAGTACTTC. It specifies CASSLWGTAGYEQYF.

This clone has more than one count but fewer than ten. DNA of the CDR3: TGTGCCAGCGGGAGCGGCACGAACACCGGGGAGCTGTTTTTT. It translates to CASGSGTNTGELFF. The V and J genes are TRBV6-1 and TRBJ2-2; perhaps TRBD2 as D (5 bases). The CDR3 has 14 amino acids. Trimming removed 8 bases from V and 0 bases from J, with 10 bases in between. Germline V gene data show CDR1 as MNHNS and CDR2 as SASEGT.